One and the same sample provided the 17 T cell receptor beta chains below, sequenced in a study of quantifying T cell responses using KT2 cells. Study context: TCR alpha and beta constant-region primers primed reverse transcription of RNA.

A single-stranded UMI oligo with SP2 sequence was ligated to cDNA 3' ends. First-round PCR used about 4 cycles and beta primers RC1.1 and RC1.2 covering TRBC1 and TRBC2. Via MiXCR, TCRdb re-called the UMI-ligation and nested PCR reads, giving one row per CDR3 protein. The sample shows about 32,000 distinct CDR3 sequences, about 7.1% of them seen only once. Sequences were obtained from PBMCs spiked with cells of the T cell clone KT2. The receptor set was obtained from a human donor.

This clonotype was counted many times. The V and J genes are TRBV20-1 and TRBJ1-1; D is unclear. This CDR3 has 11 residues. V lost 5 bases and J 2 bases, leaving 6 bases between the germline ends. CDR1 is DFQATT, CDR2 SNEGSKA, per germline (reference sequence). CDR3: CSAVPNTEAFF. CDR3 DNA: TGCAGTGCTGTACCCAACACTGAAGCTTTCTTT.

This clonotype appeared many times. The V and J genes are TRBV2 and TRBJ2-6, with D possibly being TRBD1 (6 bases). CDR1 SNHLY and CDR2 FYNNEI come from the germline V gene. The CDR3 totals 18 residues. Trimming shortened V by 2 bases and J by 0 bases, and 14 bases separated the two germline ends. The CDR3 is CASSEPLQGNSGANVLTF. In DNA, the CDR3 is TGTGCCAGCAGTGAACCACTTCAGGGGAACTCTGGGGCCAACGTCCTGACTTTC.

This clonotype was detected a few times. The chain joins TRBV9 to TRBJ1-2; a weak D match, TRBD1 (5 bases). Trimming shortened V by 8 bases and J by 4 bases, and 9 bases separated the two germline ends. Germline assignment: CDR1 SGDLS and CDR2 YYNGEE. The CDR3 extends over 11 amino acids. In nucleotides, the CDR3 is TGTGCCAGTTCAGGGACCTATGGCTACACCTTC. This sequence encodes CASSGTYGYTF.

This clonotype was found many times. V gene TRBV6-6 combines with J gene TRBJ1-3, with D possibly TRBD1 on 5 matching bases. Germline V gives CDR1 MNHNY, CDR2 SVGAGI (reference sequence). Trimming left V 8 bases short and J 7 bases short, with 15 bases between. This CDR3 spans 13 amino acids. CDR3 residues: CASHREGPNTIYF. In nucleotides, the CDR3 is TGTGCCAGCCACCGGGAGGGGCCGAACACCATATATTTT.

The chain carries TRBV28 and TRBJ2-3; TRBD2 agrees at 7 bases. CDR1 MDHEN and CDR2 SYDVKM come from the germline V gene. After removal of 8 bases from V and 0 bases from J, the junction contained 8 bases not matched to a gene. The CDR3 totals 15 residues. The CDR3 is CASFSGGRSTDTQYF. CDR3 nucleotide sequence: TGTGCCAGCTTTTCGGGCGGGAGAAGCACAGATACGCAGTATTTT.

This clonotype was seen more than once but under ten times. The V call is TRBV20-1, the J call TRBJ2-1; 10 bases align to TRBD1. Germline assignment: CDR1 DFQATT and CDR2 SNEGSKA (reference sequence). The CDR3 spans 14 residues. V gave up 6 bases and J gave up 4 bases; unmatched junction bases: 6. This chain's CDR3 is CSATDRGLYNEQFF. DNA for the CDR3: TGCAGTGCGACCGACAGGGGGCTATACAATGAGCAGTTCTTC.

This clonotype was counted a few times. The gene calls are TRBV6-1 and TRBJ1-5; tentative D call: TRBD1 (6 bases). Germline V gene data show CDR1 as MNHNS and CDR2 as SASEGT. With 6 bases removed from V and 2 bases from J, the gap between germline ends came to 17 bases. There are 16 residues in the CDR3. The CDR3 region is CASSLQGPVGNQPQHF. CDR3 in DNA: TGTGCCAGCAGCCTACAGGGACCGGTTGGCAATCAGCCCCAGCATTTT.

This clonotype was found a few times. CDR3 DNA: TGTGCCAGCAGTTTAAGCTTTGTGGGTGCCAGCTCCTACAATGAGCAGTTCTTC. Translating gives CASSLSFVGASSYNEQFF. The chain has TRBV27 and TRBJ2-1, with D unresolved. The CDR3 is 18 amino acids. The V end lost 2 bases, the J end lost 0 bases, and 17 bases lay between the germline ends. Germline-derived CDR1 and CDR2 are MNHEY and SMNVEV (reference sequence).

This clonotype was detected many times. The rearrangement uses TRBV6-4 and TRBJ1-6, with 9 bases lining up with TRBD1. CDR1 and CDR2 (germline): MRHNA, SNTAGT. The V gene end was trimmed by 0 bases and the J gene end by 6 bases; junction bases not matched to a gene: 0. This CDR3 is built from 15 residues. The CDR3 spells CASSDSTGGNSPLHF. Here the CDR3 DNA reads TGTGCCAGCAGTGACTCGACAGGGGGTAATTCACCCCTCCACTTT.

This clonotype was counted ten times or more. The chain is built from TRBV6-4 and TRBJ2-3; 13 positions match TRBD2. The V gene's germline CDR1 is MRHNA and CDR2 SNTAGT. Trimming at V came to 5 bases and at J to 4 bases, leaving 3 bases not matched to a gene. This CDR3 contains 15 residues. The CDR3 region is CASSTSGGASDTQYF. As DNA, the CDR3 is TGTGCCAGCAGTACTAGCGGGGGGGCCTCAGATACGCAGTATTTT.

This clonotype was counted many times. The chain joins TRBV5-6 to TRBJ1-6; D gene uncertain. With 3 bases removed from V and 5 bases from J, the gap between germline ends came to 9 bases. CDR3 length: 14 amino acids. Germline V CDR1 and CDR2: SGHDT, YYEEEE. The CDR3 DNA reads as TGTGCCAGCAGCTGGACGGTGAATAATTCACCCCTCCACTTT. Its protein product is CASSWTVNNSPLHF.

About this clonotype: A much larger clone lies one base from this, so it may be a read error. The genes are TRBV7-9 and TRBJ1-2, with TRBD1 identical over 7 bases. CDR3 length: 17 amino acids. Germline CDR1 is SEHNR and CDR2 is FQNEAQ (reference sequence). The chain's CDR3 is CASSLPPGTAKNYGHTF. CDR3 nucleotide sequence: TGTGCCAGCAGCTTACCGCCGGGGACAGCCAAGAACTATGGCCACACCTTC.

This chain joins TRBV10-3 and TRBJ2-3; no firm D call. Trimming took 6 bases from V and 5 from J, leaving 15 bases between them. CDR3 length equals 14 residues. Germline V gives CDR1 ENHRY, CDR2 SYGVKD. The chain's CDR3 is CAISRDPAVDTQYF. In DNA, the CDR3 is TGTGCCATCAGCCGAGACCCTGCAGTAGATACGCAGTATTTT.

The chain combines TRBV3-1 with TRBJ1-1; TRBD1 matches 10 bases. With 6 bases clipped from V and 7 bases from J, the junction kept 8 bases outside the gene matches. The CDR3 is 14 residues long. Germline-derived CDR1 and CDR2 are LGHDT and YNNKEL (reference sequence). The CDR3: CASSTTGGHIEAFF. The CDR3 coding sequence is TGTGCCAGCAGTACGACAGGGGGCCATATTGAAGCTTTCTTT.

This clonotype was picked up many times. V is TRBV2 and J is TRBJ1-1; D gene ambiguous. V dropped 4 bases and J dropped 8 bases, with 8 bases sitting between them. CDR1 SNHLY and CDR2 FYNNEI come from the germline V gene. CDR3 length: 11 amino acids. Written as DNA, the CDR3 is TGTGCCAGCAGTGTGTGGGCGGAAGCTTTCTTT. This sequence encodes CASSVWAEAFF.

This clonotype was found a few times. This sequence joins TRBV3-1 and TRBJ2-3; 7 bases agree with TRBD2. V lost 3 bases to trimming and J lost 5 bases; unmatched junction nucleotides: 5. CDR3 size: 14 residues. Germline values: CDR1 LGHDT, CDR2 YNNKEL (reference sequence). DNA for the CDR3: TGTGCCAGCAGCCACAGCGGGGTGTTAGATACGCAGTATTTT. Protein: CASSHSGVLDTQYF.

The chain has TRBV12-3 or TRBV12-4 and TRBJ2-3; TRBD1 matches at 9 bases. V lost 5 bases to trimming and J lost 2 bases; unmatched junction nucleotides: 5. This CDR3 has 15 residues. The CDR3 DNA follows: TGTGCCAGCAGTCCCGGGACAGGGATCACAGATACGCAGTATTTT. Protein sequence: CASSPGTGITDTQYF.